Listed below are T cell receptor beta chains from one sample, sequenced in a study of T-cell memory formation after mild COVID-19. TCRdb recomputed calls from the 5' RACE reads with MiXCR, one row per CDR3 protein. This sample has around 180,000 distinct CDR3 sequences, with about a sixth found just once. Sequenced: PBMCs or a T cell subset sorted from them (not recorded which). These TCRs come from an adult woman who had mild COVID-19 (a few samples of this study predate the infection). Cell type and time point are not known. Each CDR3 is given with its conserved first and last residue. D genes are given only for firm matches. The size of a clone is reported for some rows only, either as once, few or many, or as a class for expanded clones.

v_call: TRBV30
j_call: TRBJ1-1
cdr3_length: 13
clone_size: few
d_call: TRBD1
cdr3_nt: TGTGCCGGGGACAGGGGGGGGGACACTGAAGCTTTCTTT
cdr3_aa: CAGDRGGDTEAFF

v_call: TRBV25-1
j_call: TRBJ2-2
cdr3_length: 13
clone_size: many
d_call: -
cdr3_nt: TGTGCCAGCAGCAGGGAGCTCACCGGGGAGCTGTTTTTT
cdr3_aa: CASSRELTGELFF

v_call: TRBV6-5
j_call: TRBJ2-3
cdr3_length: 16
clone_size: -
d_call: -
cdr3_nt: TGTGCCAGCAGTCGATCCGGACAGCTTAGCACAGATACGCAGTATTTT
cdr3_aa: CASSRSGQLSTDTQYF

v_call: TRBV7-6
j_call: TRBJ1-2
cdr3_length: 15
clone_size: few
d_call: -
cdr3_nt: TGTGCCAGCAGCTTGAGGGACTCTTCAAACTATGGCTACACCTTC
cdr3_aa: CASSLRDSSNYGYTF

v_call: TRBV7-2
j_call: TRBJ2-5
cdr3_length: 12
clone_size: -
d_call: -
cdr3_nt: TGTGCCAGCAGACCGCCCTTTGAGACCCAGTACTTC
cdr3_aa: CASRPPFETQYF

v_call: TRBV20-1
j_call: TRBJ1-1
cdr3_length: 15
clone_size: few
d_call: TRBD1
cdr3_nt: TGCAGTGCTAGAGCCCCAGGGGGCGGTTGGCCTGAAGCTTTCTTT
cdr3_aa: CSARAPGGGWPEAFF

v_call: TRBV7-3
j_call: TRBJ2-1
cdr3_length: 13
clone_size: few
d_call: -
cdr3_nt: TGTGCCAGCAGCTTAAGCGTCCGAGGGGAGCAGTTCTTC
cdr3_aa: CASSLSVRGEQFF

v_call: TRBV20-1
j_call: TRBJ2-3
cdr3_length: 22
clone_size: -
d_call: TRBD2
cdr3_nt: TGCAGTGCTAGAAAGGGGTTGGGACTAGCGGGAGGAATGACCCCGGGGGCAGATACGCAGTATTTT
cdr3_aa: CSARKGLGLAGGMTPGADTQYF

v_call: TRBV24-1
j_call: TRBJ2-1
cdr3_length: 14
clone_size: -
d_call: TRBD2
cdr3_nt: TGTGCCACCAGTGGGACTAGCGGGATGAATGAGCAGTTCTTC
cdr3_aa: CATSGTSGMNEQFF

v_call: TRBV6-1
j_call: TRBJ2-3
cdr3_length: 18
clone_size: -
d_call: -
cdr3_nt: TGTGCCAGCAGTGAAGGTTGGGACGGTTATACGGGACCAGATACGCAGTATTTT
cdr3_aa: CASSEGWDGYTGPDTQYF

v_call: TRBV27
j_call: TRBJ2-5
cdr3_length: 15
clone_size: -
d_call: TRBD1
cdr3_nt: TGTGCCAGCAGTTCTATGGACAGGAGCCAAGAGACCCAGTACTTC
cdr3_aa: CASSSMDRSQETQYF

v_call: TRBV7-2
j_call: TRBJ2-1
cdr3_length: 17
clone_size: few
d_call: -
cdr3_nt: TGTGCCAGCAGCTCCTCCTTTACCGGGTTCTCCTACAATGAGCAGTTCTTC
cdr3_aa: CASSSSFTGFSYNEQFF

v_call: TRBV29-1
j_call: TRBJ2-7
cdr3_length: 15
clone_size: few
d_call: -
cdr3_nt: TGCAGCGTTGAAGGGGGGCCAGGGGCTGGCTACGAGCAGTACTTC
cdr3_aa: CSVEGGPGAGYEQYF

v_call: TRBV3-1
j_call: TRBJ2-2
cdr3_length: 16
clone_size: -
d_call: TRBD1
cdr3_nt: TGTGCCAGCAGCCACGGGGACAGCCTGAACACCGGGGAGCTGTTTTTT
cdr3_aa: CASSHGDSLNTGELFF

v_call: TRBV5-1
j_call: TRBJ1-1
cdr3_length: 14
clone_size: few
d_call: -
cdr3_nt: TGCGCCAGCAGCCTACAAATGATGAACACTGAAGCTTTCTTT
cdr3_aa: CASSLQMMNTEAFF

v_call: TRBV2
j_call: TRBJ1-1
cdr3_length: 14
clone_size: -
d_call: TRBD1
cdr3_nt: TGTGCCAGCAGTCGGACAGGGGCGAACACTGAAGCTTTCTTT
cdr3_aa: CASSRTGANTEAFF

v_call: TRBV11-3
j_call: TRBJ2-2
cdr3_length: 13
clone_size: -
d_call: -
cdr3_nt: TGTGCCAGCAGCGGGACCACCCACGGGGAGCTGTTTTTT
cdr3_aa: CASSGTTHGELFF

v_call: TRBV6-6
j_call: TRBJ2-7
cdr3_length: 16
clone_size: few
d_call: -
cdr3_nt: TGTGCCAGCAGTTACCCCCTCTGGGGGAATTCCTACGAGCAGTACTTC
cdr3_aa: CASSYPLWGNSYEQYF

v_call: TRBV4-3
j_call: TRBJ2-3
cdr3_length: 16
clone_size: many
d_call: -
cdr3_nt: TGCGCCAGCAGCCAAGATCGGGCAGTAAGCACAGATACGCAGTATTTT
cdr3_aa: CASSQDRAVSTDTQYF

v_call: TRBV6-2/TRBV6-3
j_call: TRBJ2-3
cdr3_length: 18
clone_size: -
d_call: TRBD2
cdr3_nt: TGTGCCAGCAGTTACTCAGAGGGTTGGCGGGAGGGCCGAGATACGCAGTATTTT
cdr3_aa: CASSYSEGWREGRDTQYF

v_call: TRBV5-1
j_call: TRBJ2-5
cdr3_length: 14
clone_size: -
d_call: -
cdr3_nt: TGCGCCAGCAGCAAATACAGGGACCAAGAGACCCAGTACTTC
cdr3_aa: CASSKYRDQETQYF

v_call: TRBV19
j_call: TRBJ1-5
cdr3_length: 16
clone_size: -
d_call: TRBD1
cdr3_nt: TGTGCCAGTAGTGGGACAGGAAGCCGAGGCAATCAGCCCCAGCATTTT
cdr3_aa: CASSGTGSRGNQPQHF

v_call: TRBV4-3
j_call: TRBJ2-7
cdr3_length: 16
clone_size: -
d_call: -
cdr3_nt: TGCGCCAGCAGCCAAGATACCCAGGACAGAGACTACGAGCAGTACTTC
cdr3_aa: CASSQDTQDRDYEQYF

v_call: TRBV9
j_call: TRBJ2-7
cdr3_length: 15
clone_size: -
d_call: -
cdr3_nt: TGTGCCAGCAGCGTAGGGTCCGGCTCCACGGGGGAGCAGTACTTC
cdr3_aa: CASSVGSGSTGEQYF

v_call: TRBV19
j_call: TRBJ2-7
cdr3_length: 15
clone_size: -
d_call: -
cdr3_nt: TGTGCCAGTAGTAATGTCGGCGCACGAACCTACGAGCAGTACTTC
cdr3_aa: CASSNVGARTYEQYF

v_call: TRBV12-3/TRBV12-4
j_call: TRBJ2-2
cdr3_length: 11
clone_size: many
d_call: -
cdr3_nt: TGTGCCAGCAGTTCCACCGGGGAGCTGTTTTTT
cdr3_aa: CASSSTGELFF

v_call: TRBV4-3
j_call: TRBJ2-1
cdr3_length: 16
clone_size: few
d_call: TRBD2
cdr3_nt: TGCGCCAGCAGCCAAGATATTAGCGGGATAAGCAATGAGCAGTTCTTC
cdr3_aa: CASSQDISGISNEQFF

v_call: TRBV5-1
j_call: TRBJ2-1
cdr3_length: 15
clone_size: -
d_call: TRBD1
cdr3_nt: TGCGCCAGCAGCTTGGCGACGACAGGGGGCAATGAGCAGTTCTTC
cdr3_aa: CASSLATTGGNEQFF

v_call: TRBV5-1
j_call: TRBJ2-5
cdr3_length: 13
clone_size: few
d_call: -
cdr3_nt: TGCGCCAGCAGCATGTCTCTACAAGAGACCCAGTACTTC
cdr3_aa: CASSMSLQETQYF

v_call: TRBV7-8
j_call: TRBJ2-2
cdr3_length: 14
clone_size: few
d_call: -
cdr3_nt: TGTGCCAGCAGGAATCGTGCGAACACCGGGGAGCTGTTTTTT
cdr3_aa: CASRNRANTGELFF

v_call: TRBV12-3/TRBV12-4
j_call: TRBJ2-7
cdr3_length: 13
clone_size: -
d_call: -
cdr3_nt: TGTGCCAGCAGTTTGGGGGCTCCCTACGAGCAGTACTTC
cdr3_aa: CASSLGAPYEQYF

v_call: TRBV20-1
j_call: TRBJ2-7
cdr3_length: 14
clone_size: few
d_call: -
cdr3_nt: TGCAGTGCTAACCTACCCGGGAGCAATTACGAGCAGTACTTC
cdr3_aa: CSANLPGSNYEQYF

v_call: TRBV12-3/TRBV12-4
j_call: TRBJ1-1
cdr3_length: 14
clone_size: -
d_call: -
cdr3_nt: TGTGCCAGCAGGGGGGCCGGGGAAGGGAGCGGAGCTTTCTTT
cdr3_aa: CASRGAGEGSGAFF

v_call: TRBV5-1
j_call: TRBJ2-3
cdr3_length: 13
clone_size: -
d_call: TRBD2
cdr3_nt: TGCGCCAGCAGCTTGGAAAGCGGGGGGGCCGTGTATTTT
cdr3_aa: CASSLESGGAVYF

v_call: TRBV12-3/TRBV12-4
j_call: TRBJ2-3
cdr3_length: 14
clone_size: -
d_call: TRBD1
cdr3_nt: TGTGCCAGCAGGCGGGACAGGGGCCCAGATACGCAGTATTTT
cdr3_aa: CASRRDRGPDTQYF

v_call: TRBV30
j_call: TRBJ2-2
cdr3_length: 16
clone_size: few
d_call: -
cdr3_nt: TGTGCCTGGAGTGTAATGGTGATCCTGAACACCGGGGAGCTGTTTTTT
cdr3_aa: CAWSVMVILNTGELFF

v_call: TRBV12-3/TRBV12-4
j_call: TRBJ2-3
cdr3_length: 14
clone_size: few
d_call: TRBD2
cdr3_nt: TGTGCCAGCAGAGCGGGGGGAAGCACAGATACGCAGTATTTT
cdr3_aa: CASRAGGSTDTQYF

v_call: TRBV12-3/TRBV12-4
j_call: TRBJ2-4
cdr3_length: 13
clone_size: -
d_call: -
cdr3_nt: TGTGCCAGCAGTTTAAATCTTCAGAGTATTCAGTACTTC
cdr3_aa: CASSLNLQSIQYF

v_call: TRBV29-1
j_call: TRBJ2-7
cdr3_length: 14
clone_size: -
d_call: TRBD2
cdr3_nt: TGCAGCGTTCCAGCTTGGACTAGCGTGGGGGAGCAGTACTTC
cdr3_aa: CSVPAWTSVGEQYF

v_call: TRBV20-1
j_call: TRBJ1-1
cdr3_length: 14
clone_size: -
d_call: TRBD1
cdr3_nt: TGCAGTGCCAACAGGGGGCCCTCGAACACTGAAGCTTTCTTT
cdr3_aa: CSANRGPSNTEAFF

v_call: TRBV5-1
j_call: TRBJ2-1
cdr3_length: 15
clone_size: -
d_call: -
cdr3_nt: TGCGCCAGCAGCTTGGATCACGCCGGATACAATGAGCAGTTCTTC
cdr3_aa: CASSLDHAGYNEQFF

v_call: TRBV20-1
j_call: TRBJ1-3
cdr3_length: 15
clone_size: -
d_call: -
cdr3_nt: TGCAGTGCTAGAGAAGGGCTCCCCTCTGGAAACACCATATATTTT
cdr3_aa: CSAREGLPSGNTIYF

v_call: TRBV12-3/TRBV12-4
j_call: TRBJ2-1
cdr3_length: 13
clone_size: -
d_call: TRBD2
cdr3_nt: TGTGCCAGTGGACTAGCGGGGGGAGGTGAGCAGTTCTTC
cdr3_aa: CASGLAGGGEQFF

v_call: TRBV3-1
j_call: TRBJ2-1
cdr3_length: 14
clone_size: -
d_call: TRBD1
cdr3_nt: TGTGCCAGCAGCCAAGGACAGGGGGCAAGTGAGCAGTTCTTC
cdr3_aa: CASSQGQGASEQFF

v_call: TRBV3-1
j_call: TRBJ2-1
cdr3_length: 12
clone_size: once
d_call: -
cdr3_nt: TGTGCCAGCAGCCAACGTTGGTTTGAGCAGTTCTTC
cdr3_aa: CASSQRWFEQFF

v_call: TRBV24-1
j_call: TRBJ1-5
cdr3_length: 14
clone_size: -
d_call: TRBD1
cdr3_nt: TGTGCCACCAGTGGGGGGGACAGGTATCAGCCCCAGCATTTT
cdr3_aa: CATSGGDRYQPQHF